This is a list of T cell receptor beta chains from one sample in a study of control samples from healthy donors and cancer patients. Assay: immunoSEQ multiplex PCR; the TCRdb copy retains only in-frame clones and omits some. The sample carries fewer than 200,000 clones, roughly 90% recorded once. The sequenced sample was blood. The receptors here all came from a woman between 45 and 65 years old in good health. The CDR3 runs from the conserved cysteine through the conserved F or W. The D gene is left open where the match is weak. Size is stated for part of the rows, as once, few or many counts, or as a class when the clone is expanded.

>TRBV24-1|-|TRBJ2-3|-
CATSSRGTDTQYF
TGTGCCACCAGTAGCAGGGGCACAGATACGCAGTATTTT
>TRBV6-2/TRBV6-3|-|TRBJ1-2|-
CASSPDGPRGGYTF
TGTGCCAGCAGTCCGGACGGACCCCGAGGCGGCTACACCTTC
>TRBV14|-|TRBJ1-1|once
CASSQYEGTEAFF
TGTGCCAGCAGCCAGTATGAGGGGACTGAAGCTTTCTTT
>TRBV5-6|-|TRBJ1-5|-
CASSLGAYSNQPQHF
TGTGCCAGCAGCTTGGGGGCTTATAGCAATCAGCCCCAGCATTTT
>TRBV7-2|-|TRBJ1-6|-
CASRGGISYNSPLHF
TGTGCCAGCAGGGGGGGCATCTCCTATAATTCACCCCTCCACTTT
>TRBV29-1|TRBD1|TRBJ2-3|once
CSVARQGALDTQYF
TGCAGCGTGGCCCGCCAGGGGGCCTTAGATACGCAGTATTTT
>TRBV6-2/TRBV6-3|-|TRBJ2-3|-
CASSWGSTDTQYF
TGTGCCAGCAGTTGGGGGAGCACAGATACGCAGTATTTT
>TRBV5-1|TRBD2|TRBJ2-3|-
CASSSGLAADTQYF
TGCGCCAGCAGCTCGGGACTAGCGGCAGATACGCAGTATTTT
>TRBV10-2|-|TRBJ2-3|-
CASSESPADTQYF
TGCGCCAGCAGTGAGTCGCCCGCAGATACGCAGTATTTT
>TRBV7-8|TRBD1|TRBJ2-5|-
CASTRDRQETQYF
TGTGCCAGCACCCGGGACAGGCAAGAGACCCAGTACTTC
>TRBV28|TRBD1|TRBJ2-7|-
CASSLTGGKLGQYF
TGTGCCAGCAGTTTAACAGGGGGAAAACTAGGGCAGTACTTC
>TRBV7-9|-|TRBJ1-1|-
CASSFGGVEGAFF
TGTGCCAGCAGCTTCGGAGGGGTAGAGGGGGCTTTCTTT
>TRBV4-1|TRBD2|TRBJ2-3|few
CASSQDGGAGDTQYF
TGCGCCAGCAGCCAAGACGGGGGGGCGGGAGATACGCAGTATTTT
>TRBV13|-|TRBJ1-3|-
CASSLQGSGNTIYF
TGTGCCAGCAGCTTACAGGGTTCTGGAAACACCATATATTTT
>TRBV5-1|-|TRBJ2-1|-
CASSFSLYNNEQFF
TGCGCCAGCAGCTTTTCCTTGTATAACAATGAGCAGTTCTTC
>TRBV5-1|TRBD1|TRBJ1-4|once
CASTWGQGNVKLFF
TGCGCCAGCACCTGGGGACAGGGTAATGTAAAACTGTTTTTT
>TRBV10-3|TRBD1|TRBJ2-3|-
CAISSTTGGSDTQYF
TGTGCCATCAGTTCCACAACAGGGGGGTCAGATACGCAGTATTTT
>TRBV6-6|TRBD1|TRBJ1-6|-
CASSYSAGGGSPLHF
TGTGCCAGCAGTTACTCAGCAGGGGGAGGATCACCCCTCCACTTT
>TRBV29-1|-|TRBJ1-3|-
CSVKGSGNTIYF
TGCAGCGTAAAGGGTTCAGGAAACACCATATATTTT
>TRBV6-6|-|TRBJ2-3|-
CASSVLAGFTDTQYF
TGTGCCAGCAGCGTACTGGCGGGGTTCACAGATACGCAGTATTTT
>TRBV7-9|TRBD2|TRBJ2-7|-
CASSLGEGTYEQYF
TGTGCCAGCAGCTTGGGGGAGGGGACCTACGAGCAGTACTTC
>TRBV29-1|-|TRBJ2-7|-
CSVGGGGVEQYF
TGCAGCGTTGGAGGGGGAGGGGTCGAGCAGTACTTC
>TRBV4-3|-|TRBJ1-5|-
CASSQAPGQGPQHF
TGCGCCAGCAGCCAAGCCCCAGGGCAAGGGCCCCAGCATTTT
>TRBV7-2|-|TRBJ2-2|-
CASSLDGGLNTGELFF
TGTGCCAGCAGCTTAGATGGAGGGCTGAACACCGGGGAGCTGTTTTTT
>TRBV30|-|TRBJ1-2|-
CAWSVQWGYTF
TGTGCCTGGAGTGTACAGTGGGGCTACACCTTC
>TRBV28|-|TRBJ1-4|-
CASSLPLRGRGEKLFF
TGTGCCAGCAGTTTACCCCTTAGGGGGAGGGGAGAAAAACTGTTTTTT
>TRBV7-9|-|TRBJ1-1|-
CASSAASEAFF
TGTGCCAGCAGCGCAGCGTCTGAAGCTTTCTTT
>TRBV9|-|TRBJ2-1|-
CASSVVGGPYNEQFF
TGTGCCAGCAGCGTAGTGGGGGGCCCCTACAATGAGCAGTTCTTC
>TRBV7-2|TRBD1|TRBJ1-1|-
CASSPQGRGSEAFF
TGTGCCAGCAGCCCACAGGGGAGGGGTTCTGAAGCTTTCTTT
>TRBV28|-|TRBJ1-6|once
CASSSAGSYNSPLHF
TGTGCCAGCAGTTCAGCAGGGTCCTATAATTCACCCCTCCACTTT
>TRBV6-6|-|TRBJ1-5|few
CASSYPGGVQPQHF
TGTGCCAGCAGTTATCCGGGGGGCGTTCAGCCCCAGCATTTT
>TRBV28|-|TRBJ2-5|-
CASRLEETQYF
TGTGCCAGCAGGCTAGAAGAGACCCAGTACTTC
>TRBV28|TRBD1|TRBJ2-7|-
CASQGTDRVTYEQYF
TGTGCCAGCCAGGGAACCGACAGGGTAACCTACGAGCAGTACTTC
>TRBV27|-|TRBJ2-1|-
CASSIGTHSYNEQFF
TGTGCCAGCAGTATCGGGACCCACTCCTACAATGAGCAGTTCTTC
>TRBV4-1|-|TRBJ1-3|-
CASSQEWFGNSGNTIYF
TGCGCCAGCAGCCAAGAGTGGTTCGGGAACTCTGGAAACACCATATATTTT
>TRBV6-5|-|TRBJ1-6|-
CASSYSRPGPVSPLHF
TGTGCCAGCAGTTACTCTCGCCCAGGGCCTGTTTCACCCCTCCACTTT
>TRBV7-9|TRBD2|TRBJ2-7|-
CASSLVAGVREQYF
TGTGCCAGCAGCTTAGTAGCGGGAGTCAGAGAGCAGTACTTC
>TRBV4-3|TRBD1|TRBJ1-2|once
CASSQGGTGPVGYTF
TGCGCCAGCAGCCAAGGAGGGACAGGCCCGGTCGGCTACACCTTC
>TRBV29-1|-|TRBJ1-2|-
CSVGIRFSPGYTF
TGCAGCGTTGGGATACGCTTTTCCCCTGGCTACACCTTC
>TRBV28|-|TRBJ2-3|once
CASRSLSTDTQYF
TGTGCCAGCAGATCCCTTAGCACAGATACGCAGTATTTT
>TRBV9|TRBD1|TRBJ2-2|-
CASSAGGTGGSGELFF
TGTGCCAGCAGCGCAGGCGGGACAGGGGGCTCCGGGGAGCTGTTTTTT
>TRBV19|-|TRBJ1-2|few
CASSPLGNYGYTF
TGTGCCAGTAGCCCCTTAGGGAACTATGGCTACACCTTC
>TRBV19|-|TRBJ2-6|-
CASRKTGTNFGSGANVLTF
TGTGCCAGTAGAAAAACAGGGACCAACTTCGGGTCTGGGGCCAACGTCCTGACTTTC
>TRBV12-3/TRBV12-4|-|TRBJ1-1|-
CASSDRYGSEAFF
TGTGCCAGCAGTGACAGGTACGGGTCTGAAGCTTTCTTT
>TRBV27|-|TRBJ1-1|few
CASSLGTDNTEAFF
TGTGCCAGCAGTTTAGGGACCGATAACACTGAAGCTTTCTTT
>TRBV28|TRBD1|TRBJ1-2|once
CASSPDRLSGYTF
TGTGCCAGCAGCCCGGACAGGTTGTCTGGCTACACCTTC
>TRBV14|-|TRBJ1-2|-
CASSQEPLWTVTNYGYTF
TGTGCCAGCAGCCAAGAGCCCCTTTGGACAGTCACTAACTATGGCTACACCTTC
>TRBV19|-|TRBJ1-3|-
CASSIEGGNTIYF
TGTGCCAGTAGTATAGAAGGCGGAAACACCATATATTTT
>TRBV2|-|TRBJ2-5|-
CASSVGSLQTQYF
TGTGCCAGCAGTGTGGGGTCCCTTCAGACCCAGTACTTC
>TRBV3-1/TRBV3-2|-|TRBJ1-1|-
CASSQVGGSTEAFF
TGTGCCAGCAGCCAAGTAGGCGGGTCGACTGAAGCTTTCTTT
>TRBV29-1|TRBD1|TRBJ1-2|few
CSVDLTGLGYTF
TGCAGCGTGGACCTGACAGGGCTTGGCTACACCTTC
>TRBV6-6|TRBD1|TRBJ2-7|once
CASRTGKVYEQYF
TGTGCCAGCCGGACAGGCAAAGTCTACGAGCAGTACTTC
>TRBV4-2|-|TRBJ1-5|-
CASSHLVSNQPQHF
TGTGCCAGCAGCCATTTAGTAAGCAATCAGCCCCAGCATTTT
>TRBV2|-|TRBJ1-5|-
CASNLQGNQPQHF
TGTGCCAGCAATCTCCAGGGGAATCAGCCCCAGCATTTT
>TRBV18|TRBD1|TRBJ1-3|-
CASSPLIEQGDNTIYF
TGTGCCAGCTCACCATTAATCGAGCAGGGGGACAACACCATATATTTT
>TRBV10-3|TRBD1|TRBJ1-1|-
CAIRRTGGADTEAFF
TGTGCCATCAGACGTACAGGGGGCGCGGACACTGAAGCTTTCTTT
>TRBV7-9|-|TRBJ2-6|-
CATPQANVLTF
TGTGCCACCCCGCAGGCCAACGTCCTGACTTTC
>TRBV5-1|-|TRBJ2-7|few
CASFPGLGAGEQYF
TGCGCCAGCTTCCCGGGACTGGGCGCGGGAGAGCAGTACTTC
>TRBV7-6|-|TRBJ2-3|-
CASSPATGRHNQPQYF
TGTGCCAGCAGCCCTGCGACAGGACGTCACAATCAGCCCCAGTATTTT